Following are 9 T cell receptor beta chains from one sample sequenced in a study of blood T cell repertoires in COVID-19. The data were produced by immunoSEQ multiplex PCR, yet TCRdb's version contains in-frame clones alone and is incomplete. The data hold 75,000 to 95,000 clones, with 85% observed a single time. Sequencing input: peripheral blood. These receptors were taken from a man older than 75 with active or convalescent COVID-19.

The CDR3 loop is CASSLTGKNYGYTF. CDR3 in DNA: TGTGCCAGCAGTTTGACAGGGAAGAACTATGGCTACACCTTC. V and J are TRBV27 and TRBJ1-2; 7 bases are a match to TRBD1. The trim removed 3 bases at V and 2 bases at J, leaving 3 bases unmatched. Germline assignment: CDR1 MNHEY and CDR2 SMNVEV (reference sequence). The CDR3 extends over 14 amino acids.

CDR3 sequence reads: CATGPGQGLETQYF. The CDR3 region has the DNA TGTGCCACCGGACCGGGACAGGGGCTAGAGACCCAGTACTTC. The chain uses TRBV19 and TRBJ2-5; 10 bases are shared with TRBD1. V shed 10 bases and J 4 bases; nucleotides not matched to a gene: 9. Germline values: CDR1 LNHDA, CDR2 SQIVND (reference sequence). CDR3 length equals 14 residues.

The CDR3 coding sequence is TGTGCCAGCAGCTTAGACGGACAGGGGGAAAAAGCTTTCTTT. Protein: CASSLDGQGEKAFF. This chain links TRBV11-2 with TRBJ1-1; 10 bases are shared with TRBD1. The length of the CDR3 is 14 residues. V lost 0 bases and J lost 9; bases outside the gene matches: 4. The germline V gene has CDR1 SGHAT and CDR2 FQNNGV. Full variable domain (rest looked up from reference TRBV11-2 and TRBJ1-1): EAGVAQSPRYKIIEKRQSVAFWCNPISGHATLYWYQQILGQGPKLLIQFQNNGVVDDSQLPKDRFSAERLKGVDSTLKIQPAKLEDSAVYLCASSLDGQGEKAFFGQGTRLTVV.

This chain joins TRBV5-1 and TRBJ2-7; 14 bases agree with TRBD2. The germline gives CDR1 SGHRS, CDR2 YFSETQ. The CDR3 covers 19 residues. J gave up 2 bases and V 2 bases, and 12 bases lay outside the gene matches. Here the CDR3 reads CASSLLTSGRETAPYEQYV. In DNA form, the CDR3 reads TGCGCCAGCAGCTTACTGACTAGCGGGAGGGAAACAGCGCCCTACGAGCAGTACGTC.

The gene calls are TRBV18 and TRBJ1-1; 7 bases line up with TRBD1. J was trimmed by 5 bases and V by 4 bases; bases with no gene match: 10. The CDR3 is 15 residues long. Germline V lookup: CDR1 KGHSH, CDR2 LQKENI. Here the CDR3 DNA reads TGTGCCAGCTCACGGGGCAGGGGGTGGCGGACTGAAGCTTTCTTT. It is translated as CASSRGRGWRTEAFF.

CDR3 nucleotides: TGTGCCAGCAGCTCCCGGGACAGACTTTTCTATGGCTACACCTTC. Protein sequence: CASSSRDRLFYGYTF. The chain combines TRBV7-8 with TRBJ1-2; TRBD1 matches at 7 bases. CDR3 size: 15 residues. V was pared by 4 bases and J by 4 bases, with 9 bases of the junction left unmatched. CDR1 SGHVS and CDR2 FQNEAQ come from the germline V gene.

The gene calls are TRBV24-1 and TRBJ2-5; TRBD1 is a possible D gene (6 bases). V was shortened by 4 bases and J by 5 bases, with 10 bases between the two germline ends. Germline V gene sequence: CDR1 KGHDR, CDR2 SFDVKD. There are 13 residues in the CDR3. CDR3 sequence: CATSDAGVETQYF. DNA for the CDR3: TGTGCCACCAGTGACGCAGGGGTGGAGACCCAGTACTTC.

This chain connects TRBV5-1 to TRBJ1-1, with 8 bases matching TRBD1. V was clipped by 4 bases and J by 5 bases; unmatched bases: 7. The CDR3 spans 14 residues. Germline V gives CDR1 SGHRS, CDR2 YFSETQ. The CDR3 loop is CASSPRQGYTEAFF. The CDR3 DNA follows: TGCGCCAGCAGCCCCCGACAGGGGTATACTGAAGCTTTCTTT. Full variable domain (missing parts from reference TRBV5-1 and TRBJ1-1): KAGVTQTPRYLIKTRGQQVTLSCSPISGHRSVSWYQQTPGQGLQFLFEYFSETQRNKGNFPGRFSGRQFSNSRSEMNVSTLELGDSALYLCASSPRQGYTEAFFGQGTRLTVV.

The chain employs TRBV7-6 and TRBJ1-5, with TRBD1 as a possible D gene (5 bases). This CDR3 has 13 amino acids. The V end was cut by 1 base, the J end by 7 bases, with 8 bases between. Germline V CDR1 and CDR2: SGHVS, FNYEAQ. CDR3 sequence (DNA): TGTGCCAGCAGCTTAGGCGACAGCCAGCCCCAGCATTTT. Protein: CASSLGDSQPQHF.